The clone carrying this T cell receptor (beta chain) was detected only a few times. Its target is unknown. TCRdb re-called the RT-PCR reads through MiXCR, storing one row per CDR3 protein. The sample consists of about 530,000 distinct CDR3 sequences, roughly 13% of them appearing once. This entry belongs to a study of response to subunit inactivated influenza vaccine. Study-wide findings and caveats: Few additional T cells are recruited per seasonal influenza vaccination, authors suggested.

The germline V and J ends were trimmed by 6 bases and 0 bases, with 8 bases remaining between them. CDR3 length equals 13 residues. Germline loops: CDR1 ENHRY, CDR2 SYGVKD. This TCR was sampled from a man aged 50 or older who received an inactivated influenza vaccine. This chain links TRBV10-3 with TRBJ1-1; D remains unclear. The source material was PBMCs from blood, sampled more than 35 days after vaccination. In DNA, the CDR3 is TGTGCCATCAGGGTGGGGTTGAACACTGAAGCTTTCTTT. The encoded protein is CAIRVGLNTEAFF.